This TCR beta chain stems from a study of T cells in lung cancer brain metastases. On the study more broadly: Most of the roughly 20 patients had no interval therapy between resections. Study-wide findings and caveats: Paired primaries held more unique productive clones than brain metastases (median 4551 versus 1540).

On this clone: Antigen: not known.

With 3 bases removed from V and 4 bases from J, the gap between germline ends came to 8 bases. This CDR3 spans 13 amino acids. The germline V gene encodes CDR1 SGHTS and CDR2 YDEGEE. The table came from immunoSEQ multiplex PCR; TCRdb's copy has only in-frame clones and leaves some out. The table records approximately 4,900 clones, roughly 89% of them present only once. The chain recombines TRBV5-8 with TRBJ1-5, with D hard to call. The clonotype was recovered from a woman between 45 and 60 years old with non-small cell lung cancer. The sequencing sample was made of tumor tissue from the primary lung tumor. The CDR3 bases are TGTGCCAGCAGCTCCGGACTAAATCAGCCCCAGCATTTT. Translating gives CASSSGLNQPQHF.